This T cell receptor beta chain comes out of a study of T-cell memory formation after mild COVID-19. The study, taken as a whole, reports: Contracting clones localized mainly to CM and EM when CD4+ and mainly to EMRA when CD8+.

To note about this clonotype: The target antigen is unknown.

The CDR3 is 16 residues long. The germline V gene has CDR1 MGHRA and CDR2 YSYEKL. J was trimmed by 2 bases and V by 0 bases; bases with no gene match: 4. Using its own MiXCR run on the 5' RACE reads, TCRdb lists one record per CDR3 protein. This table holds approximately 99,000 distinct CDR3 sequences, 15% to 20% found once. The sample was PBMCs or a T cell subset sorted from them (not recorded which). The chain carries TRBV4-1 and TRBJ2-1; 7 bases are a match to TRBD2. The origin of this receptor is a man aged 18 to 29 who had mild COVID-19 (a few samples of this study predate the infection). Cell type and time point are not known. As DNA, the CDR3 is TGCGCCAGCAGCCAAGACGAGAGCGGGACCTACAATGAGCAGTTCTTC. It encodes CASSQDESGTYNEQFF.